The clone carrying this TCR beta chain was counted once. The antigen is not known. V dropped 5 bases and J dropped 7 bases, with 8 bases sitting between them. Germline lookup yields CDR1 SEHNR and CDR2 FQNEAQ (reference sequence). This CDR3 spans 12 amino acids. These data are taken from a study of T cell responses to AZD1222 COVID-19 vaccine. Study outcomes and limitations: Nearly half of spike-specific TCRs reportedly target unmutated variant regions.

Clones were read by immunoSEQ multiplex PCR, and TCRdb kept only the in-frame ones, dropping some. The sample records more than 100,000 clones, more than 85% being singletons. The gene calls are TRBV7-9 and TRBJ2-2; D gene uncertain. The origin of this receptor is an adult in good health. The specimen comprised peripheral blood, sampled on day 0 of AZD1222 vaccination. The CDR3 DNA sequence: TGTGCCAGCAGCATGACATTCGGGGAGCTGTTTTTT. This encodes CASSMTFGELFF.